This T cell receptor (beta chain) is from a study of cytomegalovirus exposure and HLA in healthy donors. This CDR3 spans 15 amino acids. Germline assignment: CDR1 SGDLS and CDR2 YYNGEE. The V end was cut by 0 bases, the J end by 4 bases, with 11 bases between. Everyone who donated was a healthy bone marrow donor. As concerns this clone: The antigen is unknown.

Amplification used 60 Vbeta primers and 13 Jbeta primers. Per the original data handling: In a later analysis, some 80 million unique TCR beta chains included roughly 11 million shared by two or more donors. Method: immunoSEQ multiplex PCR; TCRdb's copy keeps in-frame clones and lacks some. For V, J and clone size, that table is used; D and trimming come from the DNA. The sample shows about 92,000 clones, approximately 71% of them seen only once. Study outcomes and limitations: According to a later analysis, most TCR beta chains associated with CMV appeared HLA-restricted. Later analysis associated a missense DCLRE1C variant with TCR beta V- and J-gene trimming.

The rearrangement uses TRBV9 and TRBJ1-5, with a possible D match to TRBD1 (6 bases). The clonotype originates from a woman aged 18-29 years in good health and CMV-seropositive. The source material was PBMCs. The DNA of the CDR3 is TGTGCCAGCAGCGTAGTCCCCGACAGGAATCAGCCCCAGCATTTT. Protein: CASSVVPDRNQPQHF.